This entry describes one T cell receptor beta chain. Its antigen is not identified. Only in-frame clones appear in the TCRdb table, and some are missing; sequencing was by immunoSEQ multiplex PCR. The sample gives roughly 4,700 clones, about 13% of which show up once; roughly 26% is in the top ten. The sample is drawn from a study of tumour-infiltrating T cells in Burkitt lymphoma. Study-wide background: The Burkitt lymphoma cohort spanned all epidemiological subtypes. Repertoire clonality predicted overall and progression-free survival.

Whole-study results and caveats: Several public clonotypes recurred in numerous Burkitt lymphoma patients.

The CDR3 loop spans 13 amino acids. V gave up 0 bases and J gave up 4 bases, with 6 bases separating them. Looked up from germline, CDR1 is LNHNV and CDR2 is YYDKDF (reference sequence). This TCR was sampled from a human donor with Burkitt lymphoma. The chain recombines TRBV15 with TRBJ1-2, with D uncertain. Sequencing used tumor tissue. The CDR3 DNA sequence: TGTGCCACCAGCAGAGATGGGGTCTATGGCTACACCTTC. It translates to CATSRDGVYGYTF.